The rows below give T cell receptor beta chains drawn from one sample of a study of vaccination effects on CD4 cells after COVID-19. Generated by immunoSEQ multiplex PCR, the TCRdb table keeps only in-frame clones and is missing some. Of tens of thousands of clones listed, around 76% are singletons. Antigens of these TCRs are unknown. Sequenced here: CD4+ T cells from PBMCs cultured with HIV peptides, sampled before COVID-19 vaccination. The origin of the receptors is a human donor who had a prior SARS-CoV-2 infection. Each CDR3 is given with its conserved first and last residue. Fields, in order: J gene, V gene, clone size, D gene, CDR3 protein, CDR3 DNA. The D gene is left open where the match is weak. Where a row states a size, it is once, few, many or the class of an expanded clone; other rows omit it.

TRBJ1-6 TRBV12-3/TRBV12-4 once NA CASSGWGDSPLHF TGTGCCAGCAGTGGATGGGGGGATTCACCCCTCCACTTT
TRBJ1-4 TRBV3-1/TRBV3-2 few NA CASSQVVGATNEKLFF TGTGCCAGCAGCCAAGTGGTGGGTGCAACTAATGAAAAACTGTTTTTT
TRBJ1-4 TRBV3-1/TRBV3-2 many NA CASSQDYARATNEKLFF TGTGCCAGCAGCCAAGATTACGCCAGGGCAACTAATGAAAAACTGTTTTTT
TRBJ2-4 TRBV5-8 NA NA CASSLKDGFYDKNIQYF TGTGCCAGCAGCTTGAAGGACGGGTTCTATGACAAAAACATTCAGTACTTC
TRBJ2-7 TRBV9 NA TRBD1 CASSPDTGQGFKNEQYF TGTGCCAGCAGCCCGGATACGGGACAGGGCTTTAAAAACGAGCAGTACTTC
TRBJ1-6 TRBV13 once TRBD1 CASSLEGQGYNSPLHF TGTGCCAGCAGCTTAGAGGGACAGGGATATAATTCACCCCTCCACTTT
TRBJ1-1 TRBV7-8 NA TRBD1 CASFRLQGRRNEAFF TGTGCCAGTTTCAGACTACAGGGGCGTAGGAATGAAGCTTTCTTT
TRBJ1-6 TRBV7-3 NA NA CASSLSWDSPLHF TGTGCCAGCAGCTTAAGCTGGGATTCACCCCTCCACTTT
TRBJ2-3 TRBV28 NA TRBD2 CASSLPLSGYTQYF TGTGCCAGCAGTTTACCTCTTAGCGGGTATACGCAGTATTTT
TRBJ2-7 TRBV6-5 NA NA CASRLLASWSEQYF TGTGCCAGCAGGTTACTAGCTTCGTGGAGCGAGCAGTACTTC
TRBJ2-3 TRBV6-4 NA NA CASSDTYSLTDTQYF TGTGCCAGCAGTGACACATATAGCCTCACAGATACGCAGTATTTT
TRBJ2-3 TRBV11-2 once TRBD2 CASSLEGGQAGVVDTQYF TGTGCCAGCAGCTTAGAGGGAGGGCAAGCGGGAGTGGTCGATACGCAGTATTTT
TRBJ2-2 TRBV7-9 NA NA CASSLRGAQDTGELFF TGTGCCAGCAGCTTACGGGGGGCGCAGGACACCGGGGAGCTGTTTTTT
TRBJ1-6 TRBV7-9 NA TRBD1 CASSFTQGSYNSPLHF TGTGCCAGCAGCTTTACACAGGGGTCCTATAATTCACCCCTCCACTTT
TRBJ2-1 TRBV2 NA NA CASSEGARQENNEQFF TGTGCCAGCAGTGAAGGAGCGAGACAGGAGAACAATGAGCAGTTCTTC
TRBJ2-7 TRBV3-1/TRBV3-2 NA TRBD2 CASSQGTSGSYEQYF TGTGCCAGCAGCCAAGGGACTAGCGGCTCCTACGAGCAGTACTTC
TRBJ1-2 TRBV19 few TRBD1 CASSIPGQGHGYTF TGTGCCAGTAGTATTCCCGGACAGGGTCATGGCTACACCTTC
TRBJ1-1 TRBV5-4 NA NA CASSSDSRNTEAFF TGTGCCAGCAGCTCTGACAGTAGGAACACTGAAGCTTTCTTT
TRBJ2-2 TRBV19 NA NA CASSIDGQYTGELFF TGTGCCAGTAGTATAGACGGACAATACACCGGGGAGCTGTTTTTT
TRBJ2-5 TRBV2 NA NA CASSVDWTEETQYF TGTGCCAGCAGTGTCGATTGGACAGAAGAGACCCAGTACTTC
TRBJ2-7 TRBV7-2 once NA CASSPTRIQGEQYF TGTGCCAGCAGCCCTACGCGGATTCAAGGAGAGCAGTACTTC
TRBJ2-7 TRBV6-6 NA NA CASSSSGDSYEQYF TGTGCCAGCAGTTCAAGCGGAGACTCCTACGAGCAGTACTTC
TRBJ2-1 TRBV30 NA NA CAWGPPQGTPFF TGTGCCTGGGGCCCCCCCCAGGGTACGCCGTTCTTC
TRBJ2-7 TRBV20-1 NA TRBD2 CSASRASGGYEQYF TGCAGTGCTAGTCGGGCCAGCGGGGGCTACGAGCAGTACTTC
TRBJ2-7 TRBV2 NA TRBD2 CASRQASGGAYEQYF TGTGCCAGCAGGCAAGCTAGCGGGGGGGCCTACGAGCAGTACTTC
TRBJ1-1 TRBV7-3 NA TRBD1 CASSLWGTGTEAFF TGTGCCAGCAGCTTATGGGGGACAGGGACTGAAGCTTTCTTT
TRBJ2-3 TRBV18 NA TRBD2 CASSKGLAGTDTQYF TGTGCCAGCTCAAAGGGACTAGCGGGGACAGATACGCAGTATTTT
TRBJ2-7 TRBV7-8 NA NA CASSIGTAYEQYF TGTGCCAGCAGCATTGGTACAGCCTACGAGCAGTACTTC
TRBJ1-2 TRBV18 NA TRBD1 CASSREIQQGANGYTF TGTGCCAGCTCACGAGAGATCCAACAGGGGGCAAATGGCTACACCTTC
TRBJ1-1 TRBV5-4 few NA CASSRKSEAFF TGTGCCAGCAGCCGCAAGTCTGAAGCTTTCTTT
TRBJ1-1 TRBV18 few NA CASSPQGSTEAFF TGTGCCAGCTCACCACAGGGAAGCACTGAAGCTTTCTTT
TRBJ2-2 TRBV18 few NA CASSPPENTGELFF TGTGCCAGCTCACCACCGGAAAACACCGGGGAGCTGTTTTTT
TRBJ2-5 TRBV12-3/TRBV12-4 NA NA CASSLPGRETQYF TGTGCCAGCAGTTTGCCAGGCCGGGAGACCCAGTACTTC
TRBJ1-4 TRBV5-1 NA NA CASSLAGLTNEKLFF TGCGCCAGCAGCTTGGCAGGGCTGACTAATGAAAAACTGTTTTTT
TRBJ2-1 TRBV29-1 once NA CSVRGSSYNEQFF TGCAGCGTTCGGGGCTCCTCCTACAATGAGCAGTTCTTC
TRBJ2-7 TRBV5-1 few TRBD2 CASSYGLEGEQYF TGCGCCAGCAGCTACGGACTAGAAGGCGAGCAGTACTTC
TRBJ1-1 TRBV5-1 NA NA CASSFWTSEVWGTEAFF TGCGCCAGCAGCTTCTGGACATCCGAAGTCTGGGGGACTGAAGCTTTCTTT
TRBJ2-2 TRBV10-3 NA NA CAISEPMGRNTGELFF TGTGCCATCAGTGAGCCAATGGGGCGGAACACCGGGGAGCTGTTTTTT
TRBJ1-2 TRBV5-6 NA NA CASRGNGQSNYGYTF TGTGCCAGCAGGGGCAATGGACAGAGTAACTATGGCTACACCTTC
TRBJ2-2 TRBV27 NA TRBD1 CASRSGGYTGELFF TGTGCCAGCCGCTCAGGGGGCTATACCGGGGAGCTGTTTTTT